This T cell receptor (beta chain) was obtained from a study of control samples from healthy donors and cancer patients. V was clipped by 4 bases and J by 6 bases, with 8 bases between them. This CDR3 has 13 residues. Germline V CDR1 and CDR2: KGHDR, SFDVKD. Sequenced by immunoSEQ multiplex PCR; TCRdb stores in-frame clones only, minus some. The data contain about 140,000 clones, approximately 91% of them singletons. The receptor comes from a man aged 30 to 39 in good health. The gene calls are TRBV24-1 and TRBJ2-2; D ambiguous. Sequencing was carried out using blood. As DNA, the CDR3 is TGTGCCACCAGTGACCTACAAGCCGGGGAGCTGTTTTTT. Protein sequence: CATSDLQAGELFF.